This TCR beta chain was found in a study of blood T cells in healthy people across ages. This clonotype was observed a handful of times. V was clipped by 3 bases and J by 4 bases; unmatched bases: 5. The CDR3 is 15 residues long. Combining a sample-barcoded 5' primer with a J-beta primer mix, a second PCR ran for roughly 7 to 12 cycles. Each CDR3 protein is one row after TCRdb ran MiXCR on the 5' RACE reads. The top ten hold roughly 8.2% of the sample, which has roughly 1,700,000 distinct CDR3 sequences, roughly 27% seen once. Sequences were obtained from blood. The sequence was obtained from a woman aged 25 to 39 in good health. The chain combines TRBV12-3 or TRBV12-4 with TRBJ2-7; 11 nucleotides agree with TRBD1. The CDR3 region is CASSFRTGGGYEQYF. In DNA form, the CDR3 reads TGTGCCAGCAGTTTCCGGACAGGGGGCGGGTACGAGCAGTACTTC.